Listed below are T cell receptor beta chains from one sample, sequenced in a study of CD8+ T cells in alopecia areata. The repertoire was sequenced with immunoSEQ multiplex PCR; TCRdb's copy has only in-frame clones and lacks some. The data show approximately 200,000 clones, about 40% seen once. The specimen was CD4+ T cells sorted from blood, collected at approximately week 36, from a patient treated with tofacitinib. The receptor set was obtained from a human donor with alopecia areata. Both conserved end residues are part of each CDR3. Each record gives: clone size, J gene, V gene, D gene, CDR3 DNA, CDR3 protein. The D gene is left open where the match is weak. Size values are once, few and many counts, or a class for expanded clones, and some rows have none.

few,TRBJ1-5,TRBV29-1,-,TGCAGCGTTTCGGACAGAAATCTCAATCAGCCCCAGCATTTT,CSVSDRNLNQPQHF
-,TRBJ2-3,TRBV5-1,-,TGCGCCAGCAGCTTGGATTTGCGACGGGGCACAGATACGCAGTATTTT,CASSLDLRRGTDTQYF
once,TRBJ2-7,TRBV29-1,TRBD1,TGCAGCGTCGCGAACGGACAGGGAGTCTACGAGCAGTACTTC,CSVANGQGVYEQYF
few,TRBJ2-1,TRBV5-1,TRBD1,TGCGCCAGCACCACGACAGGGGGCCAGGATGAGCAGTTCTTC,CASTTTGGQDEQFF
-,TRBJ1-2,TRBV4-1,-,TGCGCCAGCAGCCAAGATCCACCATCCCCGTATGGCTACACCTTC,CASSQDPPSPYGYTF
few,TRBJ2-5,TRBV7-8,-,TGTGCCAGCAGCATCCAAAGGCATAAAGAGACCCAGTACTTC,CASSIQRHKETQYF
few,TRBJ1-3,TRBV5-4,-,TGTGCCAGCAGCTTACCCGGTCCTAGTAACACCATATATTTT,CASSLPGPSNTIYF
few,TRBJ2-7,TRBV19,TRBD2,TGTGCCAGTAAGGCTAGCGGGAGGGCCGGCTCCTACGAGCAGTACTTC,CASKASGRAGSYEQYF
-,TRBJ2-3,TRBV11-2,-,TGTGCCAGCAGCAAAGCAGATACGCAGTATTTT,CASSKADTQYF
-,TRBJ2-1,TRBV11-2,TRBD2,TGTGCCAGCAGCTCAGGACTAGCCCGTCCCGGGGAGCAGTTCTTC,CASSSGLARPGEQFF